This entry features one T cell receptor beta chain sequence. Antigen specificity is unknown. Germline lookup yields CDR1 MNHNY and CDR2 SVGAGI (reference sequence). With 6 bases clipped from V and 6 bases from J, the junction kept 8 bases outside the gene matches. The CDR3 contains 14 residues. The data belong to a study of cytomegalovirus exposure and HLA in healthy donors. Study outcomes and limitations: Most TCRs appeared rarely, but some public TCRs recurred in many donors. Some V segments (TRBV6-2 and TRBV6-3 among them) were excluded as indistinguishable. A later analysis showed HLA-associated TCR beta chains outstripping equally common others in clonal expansion.

60 Vbeta and 13 Jbeta primers were used in PCR. Original processing methods: A later analysis counted 65 million to 95 million unique TCR beta chains, around 12 million shared. Method: immunoSEQ multiplex PCR; TCRdb's copy keeps in-frame clones and lacks some. V and J calls and clone size come straight from that table; D and trimming were deduced from the DNA. The repertoire holds roughly 150,000 clones, with 85% as singletons. This sequence was found in a woman aged 18-30 years in good health and CMV-seronegative. The specimen was PBMCs. V usage is TRBV6-6 and J usage is TRBJ1-2; TRBD1 agrees at 9 bases. As DNA, the CDR3 is TGTGCCAGCAGGCAACGGGACAGGGAAAATGGCTACACCTTC. This sequence encodes CASRQRDRENGYTF.